This T cell receptor (beta chain) was captured in a study of identical twins. Study-level points and caveats: Researchers reported weaker excess twin sharing in beta out-of-frame sequences. Excess low generation probability was seen in twin-shared out-of-frame alpha sequences. Analyses of zero insertions could be partly confounded by invariant MAIT and iNKT cells.

Note on this clonotype: Its antigen is unknown.

Template switching introduced a universal primer site, and the cDNA bore unique molecular identifiers. TCRdb re-called the 5' RACE reads with MiXCR, one entry per CDR3 protein. This sample has 540,000 or so distinct CDR3 sequences, with under 25% found just once. The CDR3 has 18 amino acids. The same sample was also studied in work on yellow fever vaccine responses in identical twins.

The gene calls are TRBV21-1 and TRBJ2-1; the table's D call, TRBD2, has no DNA check behind it. TRBV21-1 is assigned pseudogene status. The source material was CD4+ T cells sorted from blood. This receptor was obtained from a young woman in good health. The CDR3 DNA follows: TGTGCCAGCAGCAAAGGGCTAGCGGGAGGTCCCTCCTACAATGAGCAGTTCTTC. It codes for CASSKGLAGGPSYNEQFF.